This TCR beta chain stems from a study of T cell clones after liver transplantation. Proliferating CFSE-low MLR cells were sequenced to define alloreactive TCRbeta sequences. Produced via immunoSEQ multiplex PCR; TCRdb's table is partial and in-frame only. The table shows under 5,000 clones, with over 40% occurring only once. This CDR3 region has 16 residues. V was trimmed by 4 bases and J by 2 bases, leaving 12 bases between them. CDR1 and CDR2 (germline): KGHSH, LQKENI. Comments on this clone: Antigen: not known.

Sequenced material: CD4+ T cells from cultured PBMCs. The rearrangement joins TRBV18 to TRBJ2-6; no reliable D call. This clonotype was sampled from a human patient who received a liver transplant. The T cells may come from the graft donor. The CDR3 loop is CASSLTGGTGANVLTF. CDR3 coding DNA: TGTGCCAGCTCACTCACGGGTGGGACTGGGGCCAACGTCCTGACTTTC.